This entry is about one T cell receptor (beta chain). Its antigen is currently unknown. This specimen belongs to a study of cytomegalovirus exposure and HLA in healthy donors. CDR1 is MNHNY, CDR2 SVGAGI, per germline (reference sequence). V was clipped by 4 bases and J by 1 base, with 7 bases between them. The CDR3 is made up of 13 amino acids. Study results and caveats: High sensitivity and specificity were reportedly achieved when the classifier diagnosed cytomegalovirus status. Later analysis identified a missense DCLRE1C variant that was linked to TCR beta V- and J-gene trimming.

The PCR employed 60 Vbeta primers together with 13 Jbeta primers. As handled by the study authors: An analysis performed later counted 81 million or so unique TCR beta chains (around 10 million of them shared). The data were produced by immunoSEQ multiplex PCR, yet TCRdb's version contains in-frame clones alone and is incomplete. That table furnishes V, J and clone size, whereas the DNA furnished D and trimming. Of 200,000 or so clones listed, over 75% were seen once; the top ten hold around 0.1%. The specimen sequenced was PBMCs. The sequence derives from a boy younger than 10 in good health and CMV-seronegative. The chain is built from TRBV6-6 and TRBJ1-2; maybe TRBD1 (6 bases). In DNA, the CDR3 is TGTGCCAGCAGTTCGGACAGTAACTATGGCTACACCTTC. As protein: CASSSDSNYGYTF.